The 18 T cell receptor beta chains listed next were all sequenced from one sample in a study of blood T cell repertoires in COVID-19. Clones were read by immunoSEQ multiplex PCR, and TCRdb kept only the in-frame ones, dropping some. This table has 85,000 to 100,000 clones, 85% to 90% appearing once. The specimen sequenced was peripheral blood. Source of these receptors: a man aged 50-60 years with COVID-19, enrolled during active disease.

The CDR3 reads CASSLETDPNQPQHF. The CDR3 DNA follows: TGTGCCAGCAGCTTAGAGACAGATCCCAATCAGCCCCAGCATTTT. The chain combines TRBV7-2 with TRBJ1-5; the D gene is possibly TRBD1 (5 bases). CDR1 and CDR2 (germline): SGHTA, FQGNSA. V dropped 1 base and J dropped 3 bases, with 10 bases sitting between them. There are 15 residues in the CDR3.

DNA of the CDR3: TGTGCCAGCAGCTTAGGTCCCTCAGGGGGCCTCTATGGCTACACCTTC. This translates into CASSLGPSGGLYGYTF. The V gene is TRBV7-2, the J gene TRBJ1-2; TRBD1 matches at 8 bases. Germline lookup yields CDR1 SGHTA and CDR2 FQGNSA. The CDR3 contains 16 residues. V lost 1 base and J lost 4; bases outside the gene matches: 8.

V is TRBV5-4 and J is TRBJ1-1; TRBD1 aligns across 7 bases. CDR1 and CDR2 from the germline V gene are SGHNT and YYREEE (reference sequence). There are 16 residues in the CDR3. J was trimmed by 7 bases and V by 1 base; bases with no gene match: 13. The CDR3 region is CASSLSATGTVDEAFF. CDR3 coding DNA: TGTGCCAGCAGCTTGTCGGCAACCGGGACAGTCGATGAAGCTTTCTTT.

The rearrangement links TRBV4-3 to TRBJ1-1, with 8 bases lining up with TRBD1. V was clipped by 3 bases and J by 5 bases; unmatched bases: 5. The V gene's germline CDR1 is LGHNA and CDR2 YSLEER. This CDR3 has 14 amino acids. CDR3 DNA: TGCGCCAGCAGCCAGGAGACAGGGGATACTGAAGCTTTCTTT. It codes for CASSQETGDTEAFF.

The CDR3 bases are TGTGCCAGTAGTATTCTCGGTCGGGGAGGGGACCAGCCCCAGCATTTT. Its translation is CASSILGRGGDQPQHF. The chain joins TRBV19 to TRBJ1-5, with D maybe TRBD1 (5 bases). Germline V gene sequence: CDR1 LNHDA, CDR2 SQIVND (reference sequence). The V end was cut by 3 bases, the J end by 7 bases, with 19 bases between. The CDR3 spans 16 residues.

The genes are TRBV5-5 and TRBJ1-6, with 7 positions matching TRBD1. The CDR3 loop spans 16 amino acids. Losses at the gene ends were 0 bases for V and 6 bases for J; bases not matched to a gene: 6. Germline CDR1 is SGHKS and CDR2 is YYEKEE (reference sequence). Here the CDR3 DNA reads TGTGCCAGCAGCTTGGTTGGAGACAGGGCTAATTCACCCCTCCACTTT. Protein sequence: CASSLVGDRANSPLHF.

The chain is built from TRBV27 and TRBJ2-1, with 8 positions matching TRBD2. CDR1 and CDR2 from the germline V gene are MNHEY and SMNVEV (reference sequence). The trim removed 5 bases at V and 13 bases at J, leaving 16 bases unmatched. The CDR3 sequence is 15 residues long. DNA for the CDR3: TGTGCCAGCAGTGCCCCGGGGGGGGGAGGCGGAAAACAGTTCTTC. Its protein is CASSAPGGGGGKQFF.

This chain connects TRBV24-1 to TRBJ1-2; D unclear. Germline values: CDR1 KGHDR, CDR2 SFDVKD. The CDR3 runs 20 residues. V was clipped by 1 base and J by 1 base, with 24 bases between them. The CDR3 DNA sequence: TGTGCCACCAGTGATTTTCTCCCGCGACGGAGGGCCGGCAGTAACTATGGCTACACCTTC. It is translated as CATSDFLPRRRAGSNYGYTF.

The V gene is TRBV9, the J gene TRBJ2-5; 7 nucleotides align to TRBD2. Germline-derived CDR1 and CDR2 are SGDLS and YYNGEE. CDR3 length: 15 amino acids. V shed 4 bases and J 4 bases; nucleotides not matched to a gene: 10. Here the CDR3 DNA reads TGTGCCAGCAGCCCCCGCGGCTCGGGGGGAGAGACCCAGTACTTC. The encoded protein is CASSPRGSGGETQYF.

CDR3 sequence: CATSRDPGRGRTDTQYF. The CDR3 nucleotides read TGTGCCACCAGCAGAGATCCAGGCAGGGGCCGCACAGATACGCAGTATTTT. The J gene is TRBJ2-3, the V gene TRBV15, with a weak D call TRBD1 (6 bases). CDR1 is LNHNV and CDR2 is YYDKDF in the germline V gene (reference sequence). The CDR3 extends over 17 amino acids. V lost 0 bases to trimming and J lost 1 base, with 14 bases between them.

The J gene is TRBJ2-4, the V gene TRBV14, with 7 bases that match TRBD1. Trimming removed 4 bases from V and 2 bases from J; junction bases left unmatched: 11. Per the germline V gene, CDR1 is SGHDN and CDR2 is FVKESK. This CDR3 has 17 residues. CDR3 sequence: CASSPQGTVLTKNIQYF. In nucleotides, the CDR3 is TGTGCCAGCAGCCCCCAAGGGACAGTTCTAACCAAAAACATTCAGTACTTC.

The chain carries TRBV5-1 and TRBJ2-3; the match to TRBD2 covers 13 bases. With V trimmed by 4 bases and J by 0 bases, 5 bases remained unmatched. The CDR3 consists of 17 residues. CDR1 is SGHRS and CDR2 is YFSETQ in the germline V gene. CDR3 in DNA: TGCGCCAGCAGCCCGGGACTAGCGGGGCCAAGCACAGATACGCAGTATTTT. This translates into CASSPGLAGPSTDTQYF.

This clone was seen only once. CDR3 sequence: CASSTRTGGLYNSPLHF. The CDR3 DNA sequence: TGTGCCAGCAGCACCAGGACAGGGGGCTTATATAATTCACCCCTCCACTTT. This chain connects TRBV9 to TRBJ1-6; 11 bases align to TRBD1. There are 17 residues in the CDR3. The J segment lost 4 bases and the V segment lost 4 bases, leaving 7 bases of the junction unmatched. CDR1 is SGDLS and CDR2 is YYNGEE in the germline V gene.

V gene TRBV7-3 combines with J gene TRBJ2-6, with a weak D call TRBD2 (7 bases). CDR1 and CDR2 from the germline V gene are SGHTA and FQGTGA. The ends were cut back, 6 bases at V and 0 bases at J, with 15 bases in the middle. This CDR3 has 17 amino acids. The CDR3 here is CASRPGGPGSGANVLTF. The CDR3 DNA reads TGTGCCAGCAGACCCGGGGGGCCGGGCTCTGGGGCCAACGTCCTGACTTTC.

The gene calls are TRBV30 and TRBJ1-2; D may be TRBD1 (6 bases). CDR3 size: 13 residues. CDR1 is GTSNPN, CDR2 SVGIG, per germline (reference sequence). Trimming shortened V by 0 bases and J by 4 bases, and 9 bases separated the two germline ends. CDR3 bases: TGTGCCTGGAGTGTCTTGGACAGCTATGGCTACACCTTC. As protein: CAWSVLDSYGYTF.

The CDR3, as DNA: TGCGCCAGCAGCTCGGCTAGCGGGGGGTCGAACACCGGGGAGCTGTTTTTT. Amino acids: CASSSASGGSNTGELFF. V gene TRBV5-1 combines with J gene TRBJ2-2; TRBD2 matches 11 bases. V trimming: 3 bases; J trimming: 0 bases; junction bases outside the gene matches: 4. The germline gives CDR1 SGHRS, CDR2 YFSETQ. The CDR3 is 17 amino acids.

This rearrangement joins TRBV1 to TRBJ2-2; the table calls TRBD2, which could not be checked here. TRBV1 is reported as a pseudogene. This CDR3 comprises 18 residues. CDR3 nucleotide sequence: TGCACCAGCAGCCAAGAGACCGGGGGGGCCCTCGTGGGCGGGGAGCTGTTTTTT. This translates into CTSSQETGGALVGGELFF.

The J gene is TRBJ1-1, the V gene TRBV28; maybe TRBD1 (5 bases). This CDR3 is built from 15 residues. CDR1 is MDHEN, CDR2 SYDVKM, per germline. The ends were cut back, 4 bases at V and 7 bases at J, with 19 bases in the middle. The CDR3 spells CASSSPPAGLSEAFF. In DNA, the CDR3 is TGTGCCAGCAGTTCCCCCCCGGCAGGGCTAAGTGAAGCTTTCTTT.